Included here is one T cell receptor beta chain sequence, with context. The data belong to a study of blood T cell repertoires in COVID-19. Whole-study context: Both acute and convalescent COVID-19 samples were obtained from the United States, Italy and Spain. PBMCs, B-cell-depleted T cells, or T cells provided the cDNA or gDNA that made up the material.

CDR3 length: 15 residues. V lost 0 bases, J lost 7 bases, and 6 bases stayed unmatched. Germline V gene lookup returns CDR1 SGHRS and CDR2 YFSETQ. Original processing methods: Cell counts per sample came from amplifying reference gene primers. Data came from immunoSEQ multiplex PCR; TCRdb stores just in-frame clones and leaves some out. The V and J calls and the clone size are those of that table, but D and trimming were determined from the DNA. This table has roughly 250,000 clones, roughly 81% appearing once. V gene TRBV5-1 combines with J gene TRBJ2-2; 7 positions agree with TRBD1. The clonotype originates from a man over 45 with acute or convalescent COVID-19. What was sequenced was peripheral blood. The CDR3: CASSLEGQLNGELFF. The CDR3 DNA sequence: TGCGCCAGCAGCTTGGAGGGACAGCTAAACGGGGAGCTGTTTTTT. Drawing the rest from reference TRBV5-1 and TRBJ2-2, the complete variable domain is KAGVTQTPRYLIKTRGQQVTLSCSPISGHRSVSWYQQTPGQGLQFLFEYFSETQRNKGNFPGRFSGRQFSNSRSEMNVSTLELGDSALYLCASSLEGQLNGELFFGEGSRLTVL.